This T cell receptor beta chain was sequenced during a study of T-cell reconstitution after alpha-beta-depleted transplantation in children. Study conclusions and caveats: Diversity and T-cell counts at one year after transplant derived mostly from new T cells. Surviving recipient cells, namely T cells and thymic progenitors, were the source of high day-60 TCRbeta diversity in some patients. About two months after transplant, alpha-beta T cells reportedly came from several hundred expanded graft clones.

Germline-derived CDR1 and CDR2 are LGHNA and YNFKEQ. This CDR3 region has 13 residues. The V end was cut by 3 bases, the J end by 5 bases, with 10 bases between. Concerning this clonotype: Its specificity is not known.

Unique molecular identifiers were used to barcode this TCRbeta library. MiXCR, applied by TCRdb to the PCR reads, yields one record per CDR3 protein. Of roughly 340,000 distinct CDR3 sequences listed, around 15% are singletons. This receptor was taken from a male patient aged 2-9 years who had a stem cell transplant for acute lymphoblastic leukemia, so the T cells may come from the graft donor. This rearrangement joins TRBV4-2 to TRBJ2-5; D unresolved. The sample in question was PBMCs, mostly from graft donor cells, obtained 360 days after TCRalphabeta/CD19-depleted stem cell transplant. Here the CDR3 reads CASSHNPRETQYF. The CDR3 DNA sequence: TGTGCCAGCAGCCATAATCCCAGGGAGACCCAGTACTTC.